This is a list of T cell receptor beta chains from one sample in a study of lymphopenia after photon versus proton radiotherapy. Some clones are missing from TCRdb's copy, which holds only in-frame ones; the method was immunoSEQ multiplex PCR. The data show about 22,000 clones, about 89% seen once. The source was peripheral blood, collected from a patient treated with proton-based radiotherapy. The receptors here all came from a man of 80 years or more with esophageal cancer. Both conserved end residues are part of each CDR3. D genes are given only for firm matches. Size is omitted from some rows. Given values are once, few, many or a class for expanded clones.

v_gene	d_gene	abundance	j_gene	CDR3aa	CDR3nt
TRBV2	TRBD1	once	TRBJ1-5	CASSEDGRGRTGEHF	TGTGCCAGCAGTGAAGATGGGCGGGGTCGGACAGGGGAGCATTTT
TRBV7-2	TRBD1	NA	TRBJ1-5	CASSPGQAFQPQHF	TGTGCCAGCAGCCCCGGACAGGCTTTCCAGCCCCAGCATTTT
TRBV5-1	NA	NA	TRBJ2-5	CASSLMSGEETQYF	TGCGCCAGCAGCTTAATGAGTGGGGAAGAGACCCAGTACTTC
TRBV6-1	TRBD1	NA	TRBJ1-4	CASSKTGISEKLFF	TGTGCCAGCAGTAAGACAGGGATCAGTGAAAAACTGTTTTTT
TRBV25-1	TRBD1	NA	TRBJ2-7	CASTRTGILEQYF	TGTGCCAGCACTAGGACAGGGATCCTCGAGCAGTACTTC
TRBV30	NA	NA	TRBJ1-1	CAWRFSMNTEAFF	TGTGCCTGGAGGTTTTCCATGAACACTGAAGCTTTCTTT
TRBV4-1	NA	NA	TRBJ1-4	CASSPADREAKKLFF	TGCGCCAGCAGCCCCGCAGACAGAGAGGCAAAAAAACTGTTTTTT
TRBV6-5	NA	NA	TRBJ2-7	CATEDMSGVQYF	TGTGCCACTGAGGACATGTCTGGGGTGCAGTACTTC
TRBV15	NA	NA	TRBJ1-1	CATSRVDTTEAFF	TGTGCCACCAGCAGAGTAGACACCACTGAAGCTTTCTTT
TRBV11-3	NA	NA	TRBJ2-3	CASSSPFNGTTDTQYF	TGTGCCAGCAGCTCACCTTTTAATGGCACCACAGATACGCAGTATTTT
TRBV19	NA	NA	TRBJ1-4	CASTGSAGEKLFF	TGTGCCAGTACCGGGAGCGCGGGCGAAAAACTGTTTTTT
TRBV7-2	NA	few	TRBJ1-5	CASSLRDTGQPQHF	TGTGCCAGCAGCCTAAGGGACACGGGCCAGCCCCAGCATTTT
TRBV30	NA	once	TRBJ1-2	CAWSSGRLRVGYTF	TGTGCCTGGAGTTCGGGCCGGCTCCGAGTTGGCTACACCTTC
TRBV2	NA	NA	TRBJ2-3	CASSEYRTDTQYF	TGTGCCAGCAGTGAATACCGCACAGATACGCAGTATTTT
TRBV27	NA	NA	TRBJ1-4	CASSSRVWAEKLFF	TGTGCCAGCAGTTCCCGGGTTTGGGCAGAAAAACTGTTTTTT
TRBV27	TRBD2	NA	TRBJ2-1	CASSLSLAGPYEQFF	TGTGCCAGCAGTTTATCACTAGCGGGCCCCTATGAGCAGTTCTTC
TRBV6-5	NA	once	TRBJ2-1	CASRPSYSYNEQFF	TGTGCCAGCCGGCCGTCCTACTCCTACAATGAGCAGTTCTTC
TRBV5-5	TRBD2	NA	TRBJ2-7	CASSITSGGYEQYF	TGTGCCAGCAGCATCACTAGCGGGGGCTACGAGCAGTACTTC
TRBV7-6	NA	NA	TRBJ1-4	CASSLESGREKLFF	TGTGCCAGCAGCTTAGAGAGTGGTCGCGAAAAACTGTTTTTT
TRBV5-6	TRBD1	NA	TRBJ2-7	CASSGDRVNYEQYF	TGTGCCAGCAGCGGGGACAGGGTGAACTACGAGCAGTACTTC
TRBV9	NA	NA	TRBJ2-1	CASSVSLSSYNEQFF	TGTGCCAGCAGCGTAAGTTTAAGCTCCTACAATGAGCAGTTCTTC
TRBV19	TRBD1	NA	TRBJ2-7	CASSYRGRNEQYF	TGTGCCAGTAGCTACAGGGGCCGGAACGAGCAGTACTTC
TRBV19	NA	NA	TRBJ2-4	CASSIVGALAKNIQYF	TGTGCCAGTAGTATAGTCGGGGCTCTAGCCAAAAACATTCAGTACTTC
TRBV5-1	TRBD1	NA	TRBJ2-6	CASSSGTGTFSGANVLTF	TGCGCCAGCAGCTCCGGGACAGGGACTTTCTCTGGGGCCAACGTCCTGACTTTC
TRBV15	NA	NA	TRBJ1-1	CATSERVTEAFF	TGTGCCACCAGCGAGAGGGTCACTGAAGCTTTCTTT
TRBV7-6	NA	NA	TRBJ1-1	CASSPGLSEAFF	TGTGCCAGCAGCCCGGGACTATCCGAAGCTTTCTTT
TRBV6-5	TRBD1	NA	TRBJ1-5	CASRDRGDQPQHF	TGTGCCAGCCGGGACAGGGGTGATCAGCCCCAGCATTTT
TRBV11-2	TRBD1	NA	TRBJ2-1	CASGRDRDGEQFF	TGTGCCAGCGGCCGGGACAGGGACGGTGAGCAGTTCTTC
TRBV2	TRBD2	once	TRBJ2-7	CASSESPGRSKYF	TGTGCCAGCAGTGAAAGTCCCGGGAGGTCTAAGTACTTC
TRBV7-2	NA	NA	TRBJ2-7	CASTSPSSSYEQYF	TGTGCCAGCACCTCCCCGTCCTCCTCTTACGAGCAGTACTTC
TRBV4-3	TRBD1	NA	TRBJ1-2	CASSQDHGTGNGYTF	TGCGCCAGCAGCCAAGATCACGGGACAGGGAATGGCTACACCTTC
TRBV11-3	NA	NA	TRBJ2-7	CASSLGGLNYEQYF	TGTGCCAGCAGCTTAGGTGGATTGAATTACGAGCAGTACTTC
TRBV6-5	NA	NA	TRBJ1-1	CASSILRAETEAFF	TGTGCCAGCAGCATACTTCGGGCAGAAACTGAAGCTTTCTTT
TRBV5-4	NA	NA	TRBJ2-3	CASSSSFLADTQYF	TGTGCCAGCAGCTCGTCATTTCTAGCGGATACGCAGTATTTT
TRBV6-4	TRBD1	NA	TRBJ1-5	CASSWGTGVGQPQHF	TGTGCCAGCAGTTGGGGGACAGGGGTTGGGCAGCCCCAGCATTTT
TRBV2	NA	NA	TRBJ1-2	CASGGSSYGYTF	TGTGCCAGCGGGGGGAGTTCCTATGGCTACACCTTC
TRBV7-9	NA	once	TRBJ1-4	CASSPGTYEKLFF	TGTGCCAGCAGCCCGGGGACTTACGAAAAACTGTTTTTT
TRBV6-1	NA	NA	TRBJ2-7	CASRFISEQYF	TGTGCCAGCAGGTTTATCAGCGAGCAGTACTTC
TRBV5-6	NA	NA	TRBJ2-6	CASSLMGFGANVLTF	TGTGCCAGCAGCTTGATGGGCTTTGGGGCCAACGTCCTGACTTTC
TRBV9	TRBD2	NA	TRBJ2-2	CASSVGPGGETGELFF	TGTGCCAGCAGCGTAGGTCCGGGAGGGGAGACCGGGGAGCTGTTTTTT
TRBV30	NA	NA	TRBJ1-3	CAWRPGAGNTIYF	TGTGCCTGGAGGCCGGGGGCTGGAAACACCATATATTTT
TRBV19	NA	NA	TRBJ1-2	CASSPQGGNGYTF	TGTGCCAGTAGTCCCCAGGGAGGTAATGGCTACACCTTC
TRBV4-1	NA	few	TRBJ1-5	CASSQFLSQGNQPQHF	TGCGCCAGCAGCCAATTTCTCAGCCAAGGGAATCAGCCCCAGCATTTT
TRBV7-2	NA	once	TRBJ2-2	CASSLLDYWNTGELFF	TGTGCCAGCAGCTTGCTGGACTACTGGAACACCGGGGAGCTGTTTTTT
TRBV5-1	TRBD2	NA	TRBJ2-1	CASSLAPSGTYNEQFF	TGCGCCAGCAGCTTGGCCCCTAGCGGGACCTACAATGAGCAGTTCTTC
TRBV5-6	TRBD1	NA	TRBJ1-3	CASSVFDRVTQTIYF	TGTGCCAGCAGCGTTTTCGACAGGGTCACTCAGACCATATATTTT
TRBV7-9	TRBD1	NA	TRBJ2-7	CASSLGPGGSGEQYF	TGTGCCAGCAGCTTAGGTCCAGGGGGCTCAGGAGAGCAGTACTTC
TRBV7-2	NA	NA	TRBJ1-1	CASSLAGNTEAFF	TGTGCCAGCAGCTTAGCAGGGAACACTGAAGCTTTCTTT
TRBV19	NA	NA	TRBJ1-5	CASSRQHNQPQHF	TGTGCCAGTAGTAGACAGCACAATCAGCCCCAGCATTTT
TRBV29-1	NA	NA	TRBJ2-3	CSVDPSSTDTQYF	TGCAGCGTTGACCCCAGCAGCACAGATACGCAGTATTTT